The 21 T cell receptor beta chains given below trace back to one sample, sequenced in a study of T cell responses to AZD1222 COVID-19 vaccine. Some clones are missing from TCRdb's copy, which holds only in-frame ones; the method was immunoSEQ multiplex PCR. The profile shows around 130,000 clones, 88% of them singletons. The sample here was peripheral blood, taken on day 0 of MenACWY control vaccination. These receptors were collected from an adult in good health.

This chain links TRBV6-5 with TRBJ2-2; 7 positions agree with TRBD2. With V trimmed by 0 bases and J by 7 bases, 5 bases remained unmatched. This CDR3 has 15 amino acids. Germline V gene sequence: CDR1 MNHEY, CDR2 SVGAGI. CDR3 residues: CASSYSAGAGGELFF. The DNA for the CDR3 is TGTGCCAGCAGTTACTCGGCGGGAGCGGGCGGGGAGCTGTTTTTT.

This chain uses TRBV29-1 with TRBJ1-5; 11 nucleotides agree with TRBD1. Germline V lookup: CDR1 SQVTM, CDR2 ANQGSEA. The CDR3 totals 13 residues. The V and J ends lost 4 bases and 6 bases, in that order; junction bases with no gene match: 2. CDR3 nucleotide sequence: TGCAGCGTTGGGGACAGGGGGTTTCAGCCCCAGCATTTT. It yields the protein CSVGDRGFQPQHF.

V usage is TRBV29-1 and J usage is TRBJ1-2; D gene unclear. Trimming took off 2 bases at V and 6 bases at J, with 7 bases between the two ends. The CDR3 is 11 residues long. Germline V gene lookup returns CDR1 SQVTM and CDR2 ANQGSEA. Written as DNA, the CDR3 is TGCAGCGTTGAATTGGGGAATGGCTACACCTTC. This translates into CSVELGNGYTF.

The chain uses TRBV13 and TRBJ2-7, with TRBD2 matching 9 bases. The V gene end was trimmed by 1 base and the J gene end by 4 bases; junction bases not matched to a gene: 8. Looked up from germline, CDR1 is PRHDT and CDR2 is FYEKMQ (reference sequence). The CDR3 covers 16 residues. CDR3 amino acids: CASSLAPSGIPYEQYF. CDR3 nucleotide sequence: TGTGCCAGCAGCTTAGCCCCTAGCGGGATACCGTACGAGCAGTACTTC.

The chain employs TRBV4-1 and TRBJ2-7; TRBD2 matches 9 bases. CDR1 and CDR2 (germline): MGHRA, YSYEKL. V dropped 5 bases and J dropped 6; count of bases not matched to a gene: 17. The length of the CDR3 is 17 residues. The CDR3 nucleotides are TGCGCCAGCAGCGGGGATTATATAGGACTAGCGAAGGGCGAGCAGTACTTC. Translation: CASSGDYIGLAKGEQYF.

The chain carries TRBV28 and TRBJ2-1, with 8 bases lining up with TRBD1. The CDR3 is 16 residues long. Germline CDR1 is MDHEN and CDR2 is SYDVKM. V gave up 8 bases and J gave up 2 bases; unmatched junction bases: 11. CDR3 sequence (DNA): TGTGCCAGCCTCAGCGGGCAGGGGGCCCCCTACAATGAGCAGTTCTTC. Its translation is CASLSGQGAPYNEQFF.

The rearrangement links TRBV10-3 to TRBJ2-5; a weak D match, TRBD1 (5 bases). Deletions cut 8 bases from V and 4 bases from J, with 11 bases between. The CDR3 consists of 12 residues. CDR1 is ENHRY and CDR2 is SYGVKD in the germline V gene. The CDR3 nucleotides read TGTGCCATCGGACAACCCCGAGAGACCCAGTACTTC. It translates to CAIGQPRETQYF.

This chain joins TRBV27 and TRBJ2-1; TRBD2 matches at 8 bases. V trimming: 4 bases; J trimming: 6 bases; junction bases outside the gene matches: 5. The CDR3 totals 14 residues. Germline CDR1 reads MNHEY; CDR2 reads SMNVEV (reference sequence). The CDR3 here is CASSSLAGSNEQFF. DNA for the CDR3: TGTGCCAGCAGTTCATTAGCGGGGAGCAATGAGCAGTTCTTC.

The chain recombines TRBV10-3 with TRBJ1-1; D remains ambiguous. The CDR3 sequence is 14 residues long. V was pared by 2 bases and J by 2 bases, with 9 bases between. In germline, CDR1 is ENHRY, CDR2 SYGVKD. CDR3 protein: CAISEVAGNTEAFF. For the CDR3, the DNA is TGTGCCATCAGTGAGGTTGCGGGAAACACTGAAGCTTTCTTT.

This clone occurred once. This chain links TRBV2 with TRBJ2-2, with 12 bases fitting TRBD2. The CDR3 is 14 amino acids. The germline gives CDR1 SNHLY, CDR2 FYNNEI. V lost 11 bases and J lost 5; bases outside the gene matches: 6. Written as DNA, the CDR3 is TGTGCCGGAGGACTAGCGGGATCAACCGGGGAGCTGTTTTTT. It codes for CAGGLAGSTGELFF.

This chain connects TRBV9 to TRBJ1-2, with D hard to call. The ends were cut back, 4 bases at V and 4 bases at J, with 14 bases in the middle. From germline, CDR1 is SGDLS and CDR2 YYNGEE. The CDR3 contains 14 residues. CDR3 DNA sequence: TGTGCCAGCAGCTCGACACTCCCCAGCTATGGCTACACCTTC. Protein product: CASSSTLPSYGYTF.

The chain recombines TRBV7-9 with TRBJ2-5, with a tentative D call TRBD1 (6 bases). Trimming took off 1 base at V and 7 bases at J, with 7 bases between the two ends. The CDR3 consists of 12 residues. Germline values: CDR1 SEHNR, CDR2 FQNEAQ (reference sequence). The CDR3 DNA reads as TGTGCCAGCAGCTTAGTAGGGGGGACCCAGTACTTC. It is translated as CASSLVGGTQYF.

This clone was observed once. The chain carries TRBV29-1 and TRBJ1-1; unclear D gene. This CDR3 contains 12 residues. The V and J ends lost 4 bases and 3 bases respectively, with 9 bases between them. CDR1 and CDR2 from the germline V gene are SQVTM and ANQGSEA. The CDR3 is CSVAAPDTEAFF. CDR3 bases: TGCAGCGTTGCGGCGCCAGACACTGAAGCTTTCTTT.

The chain combines TRBV5-1 with TRBJ1-6; 8 nucleotides line up with TRBD1. The CDR3 is 15 residues long. Germline assignment: CDR1 SGHRS and CDR2 YFSETQ. V shed 0 bases and J 6 bases; nucleotides not matched to a gene: 2. CDR3 in amino acids: CASSLVQGANSPLHF. CDR3 DNA: TGCGCCAGCAGCTTGGTTCAGGGGGCTAATTCACCCCTCCACTTT.

This chain links TRBV5-1 with TRBJ2-2; D is possibly TRBD1 or TRBD2 (5 bases each). The CDR3 is made up of 16 amino acids. The V end lost 4 bases, the J end lost 6 bases, and 19 bases lay between the germline ends. Germline V CDR1 and CDR2: SGHRS, YFSETQ. The CDR3 region has the DNA TGCGCCAGCAGCCTGAGGGGAAACGAAGTATCCGGGGAGCTGTTTTTT. This sequence encodes CASSLRGNEVSGELFF. The full variable domain, in which reference TRBV5-1 and TRBJ2-2 provide the parts outside the CDR3, is KAGVTQTPRYLIKTRGQQVTLSCSPISGHRSVSWYQQTPGQGLQFLFEYFSETQRNKGNFPGRFSGRQFSNSRSEMNVSTLELGDSALYLCASSLRGNEVSGELFFGEGSRLTVL.

The chain joins TRBV5-4 to TRBJ1-3; 7 bases align to TRBD1. The V gene's germline CDR1 is SGHNT and CDR2 YYREEE (reference sequence). CDR3 length equals 16 residues. With V trimmed by 4 bases and J by 4 bases, 11 bases remained unmatched. The DNA of the CDR3 is TGTGCCAGCAGCGATGCACAGGGGATGGGGGGAAACACCATATATTTT. It encodes CASSDAQGMGGNTIYF.

V and J are TRBV6-2 or TRBV6-3 and TRBJ1-6; D gene uncertain. Trimming pared 4 bases from V and 4 bases from J, leaving 11 bases between. This CDR3 spans 15 amino acids. Germline V gene sequence: CDR1 MNHEY, CDR2 SVGEGT. The CDR3 coding sequence is TGTGCCAGCAGTTCCGGAACAGCTTATAATTCACCCCTCCACTTT. It translates to CASSSGTAYNSPLHF.

This rearrangement joins TRBV6-6 to TRBJ2-3, with 14 bases that match TRBD2. This CDR3 comprises 15 residues. In germline, CDR1 is MNHNY, CDR2 SVGAGI (reference sequence). V lost 8 bases to trimming and J lost 5 bases; unmatched junction nucleotides: 6. The CDR3 sequence: CASVRTSGRIDTQYF. The CDR3 DNA reads as TGTGCCAGCGTCCGGACTAGCGGGAGGATAGATACGCAGTATTTT.

The chain is built from TRBV4-2 and TRBJ2-7; D unclear. The germline V gene has CDR1 LGHNA and CDR2 YNFKEQ. The CDR3 runs 12 residues. V lost 3 bases, J lost 0 bases, and 3 bases lay in between. CDR3 coding DNA: TGTGCCAGCAGCCACGCCTCCTACGAGCAGTACTTC. Its protein is CASSHASYEQYF.

The CDR3: CASSILTGGRDGYTF. CDR3 sequence (DNA): TGTGCCAGTAGTATACTGACAGGGGGACGGGATGGCTACACCTTC. The gene calls are TRBV19 and TRBJ1-2; 9 positions agree with TRBD1. Unmatched junction bases numbered 7, after V lost 2 bases and J lost 6 bases. Germline V gene lookup returns CDR1 LNHDA and CDR2 SQIVND (reference sequence). There are 15 residues in the CDR3.

This chain joins TRBV28 and TRBJ2-2; 13 bases align to TRBD2. The germline gives CDR1 MDHEN, CDR2 SYDVKM. CDR3 size: 20 residues. V lost 3 bases and J lost 1; bases outside the gene matches: 11. CDR3: CASSFRATSGRNLNTGELFF. Here the CDR3 DNA reads TGTGCCAGCAGTTTTAGGGCGACTAGCGGGAGGAACTTGAACACCGGGGAGCTGTTTTTT.